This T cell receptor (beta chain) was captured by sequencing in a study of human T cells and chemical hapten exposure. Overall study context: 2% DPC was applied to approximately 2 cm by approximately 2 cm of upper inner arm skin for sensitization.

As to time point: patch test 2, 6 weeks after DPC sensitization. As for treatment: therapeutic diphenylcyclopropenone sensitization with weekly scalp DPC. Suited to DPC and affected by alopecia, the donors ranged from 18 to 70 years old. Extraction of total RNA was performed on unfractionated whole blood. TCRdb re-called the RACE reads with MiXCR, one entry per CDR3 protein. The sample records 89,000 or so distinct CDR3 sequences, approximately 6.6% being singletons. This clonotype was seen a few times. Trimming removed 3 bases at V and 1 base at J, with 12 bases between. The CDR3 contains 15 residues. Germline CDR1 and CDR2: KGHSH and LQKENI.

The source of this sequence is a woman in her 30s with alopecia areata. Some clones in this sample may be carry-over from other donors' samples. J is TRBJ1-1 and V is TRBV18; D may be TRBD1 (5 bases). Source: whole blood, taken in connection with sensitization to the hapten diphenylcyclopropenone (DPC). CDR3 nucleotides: TGTGCCAGCTCACCTACTCGGGGGAAGAACACTGAAGCTTTCTTT. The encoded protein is CASSPTRGKNTEAFF.